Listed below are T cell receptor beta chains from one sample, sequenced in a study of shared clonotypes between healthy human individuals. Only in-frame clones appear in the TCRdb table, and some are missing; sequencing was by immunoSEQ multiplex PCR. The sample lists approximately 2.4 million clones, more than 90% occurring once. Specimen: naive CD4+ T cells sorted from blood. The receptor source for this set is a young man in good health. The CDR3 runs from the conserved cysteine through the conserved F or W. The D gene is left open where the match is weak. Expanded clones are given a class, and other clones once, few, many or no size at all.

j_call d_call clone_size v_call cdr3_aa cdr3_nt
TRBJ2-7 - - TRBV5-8 CASSPGLSQYEQYF TGTGCCAGCAGTCCAGGCCTCAGCCAGTACGAGCAGTACTTC
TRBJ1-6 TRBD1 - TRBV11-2 CASRSIRGQVTPLHF TGTGCCAGCAGGTCGATCAGGGGGCAGGTAACACCCCTCCACTTT
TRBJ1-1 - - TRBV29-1 CSVSGSMNTEAFF TGCAGCGTATCCGGGAGCATGAACACTGAAGCTTTCTTT
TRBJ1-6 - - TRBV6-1 CASSEEGTPYNSPLHF TGTGCCAGCAGTGAAGAGGGGACCCCATATAATTCACCCCTCCACTTT
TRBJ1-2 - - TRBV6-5 CASRTDGNYGYTF TGTGCCAGCAGGACGGACGGAAACTATGGCTACACCTTC
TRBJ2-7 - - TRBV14 CASSQVTGIAYEQYF TGTGCCAGCAGCCAAGTAACGGGGATTGCCTACGAGCAGTACTTC
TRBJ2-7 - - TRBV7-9 CASSYLLGPYEQYF TGTGCCAGCAGCTATTTGTTGGGTCCCTACGAGCAGTACTTC
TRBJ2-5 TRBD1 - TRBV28 CASSTGGLGETQYF TGTGCCAGCAGCACAGGGGGCTTAGGGGAGACCCAGTACTTC
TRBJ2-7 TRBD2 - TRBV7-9 CASSLGVSGRAGGEQYF TGTGCCAGCAGCTTAGGCGTGAGCGGGAGGGCCGGAGGCGAGCAGTACTTC
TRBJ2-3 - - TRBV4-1 CASSLMGVDTQYF TGCGCCAGCAGCCTCATGGGGGTCGATACGCAGTATTTT
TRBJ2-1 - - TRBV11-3 CASSSTSGWSYNEQFF TGTGCCAGCAGCTCTACGTCAGGGTGGTCCTACAATGAGCAGTTCTTC
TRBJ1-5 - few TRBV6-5 CASSGSGNQPQHF TGTGCCAGCAGCGGGTCGGGCAATCAGCCCCAGCATTTT
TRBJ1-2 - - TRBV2 CASSRDPTFLGYTF TGTGCCAGCAGTCGGGACCCCACCTTTTTGGGCTACACCTTC
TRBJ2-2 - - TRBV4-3 CASSPLPTGLNTGELFF TGCGCCAGCAGCCCACTCCCCACGGGCCTAAACACCGGGGAGCTGTTTTTT
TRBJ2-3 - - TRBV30 CAWTSTDTQYF TGTGCCTGGACCAGCACAGATACGCAGTATTTT
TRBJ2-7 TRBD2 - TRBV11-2 CASSLEREGREQYF TGTGCCAGCAGCTTAGAGCGGGAGGGCCGCGAGCAGTACTTC
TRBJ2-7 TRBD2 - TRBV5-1 CASSQGLAGTYEQYF TGCGCCAGCAGCCAAGGACTAGCGGGAACCTACGAGCAGTACTTC
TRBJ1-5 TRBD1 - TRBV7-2 CASSTGVQPQHF TGTGCCAGCAGCACAGGGGTTCAGCCCCAGCATTTT
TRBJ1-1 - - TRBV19 CASRSRFMNTEAFF TGTGCCAGTAGATCGCGGTTTATGAACACTGAAGCTTTCTTT
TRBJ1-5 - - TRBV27 CASSQGPSVGPQHF TGTGCCAGCAGTCAAGGACCTTCGGTTGGGCCCCAGCATTTT
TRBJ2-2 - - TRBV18 CATPIQGRSWELFF TGTGCCACCCCAATCCAGGGGCGATCCTGGGAGCTGTTTTTT
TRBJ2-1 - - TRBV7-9 CASSPGPSSYNEQFF TGTGCCAGCAGCCCCGGACCGAGCTCCTACAATGAGCAGTTCTTC
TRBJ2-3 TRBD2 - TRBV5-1 CASSFGTSGGITDTQYF TGCGCCAGCAGCTTCGGGACTAGCGGGGGCATCACAGATACGCAGTATTTT
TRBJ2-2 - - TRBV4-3 CASSRTNGGELFF TGCGCCAGCAGCCGGACCAACGGCGGGGAGCTGTTTTTT
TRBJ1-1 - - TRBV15 CATSPGTVNTEAFF TGTGCCACCAGCCCCGGGACGGTGAACACTGAAGCTTTCTTT
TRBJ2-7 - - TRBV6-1 CASKKGQISYEQYF TGTGCCAGCAAAAAAGGGCAAATTTCCTACGAGCAGTACTTC
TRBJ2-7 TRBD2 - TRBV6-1 CASMVRERYEQYF TGTGCCAGCATGGTGCGGGAGCGGTACGAGCAGTACTTC
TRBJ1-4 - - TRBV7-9 CASSPRQAGNEKLFF TGTGCCAGCAGCCCACGACAGGCTGGTAATGAAAAACTGTTTTTT
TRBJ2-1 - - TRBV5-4 CASSSLGETGASYNEQFF TGTGCCAGCAGCTCCCTGGGGGAAACCGGGGCTTCCTACAATGAGCAGTTCTTC
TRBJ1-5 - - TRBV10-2 CASSDGTGNQPQHF TGCGCCAGCAGTGATGGAACGGGCAATCAGCCCCAGCATTTT
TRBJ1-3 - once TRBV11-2 CASSLGWGPRSGNTIYF TGTGCCAGCAGCTTAGGGTGGGGTCCCCGTTCTGGAAACACCATATATTTT
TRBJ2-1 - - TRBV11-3 CASSGPNNEQFF TGTGCCAGCAGCGGCCCGAACAATGAGCAGTTCTTC
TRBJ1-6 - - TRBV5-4 CASSPEYRVNSPLHF TGTGCCAGCAGCCCGGAGTACAGGGTTAATTCACCCCTCCACTTT
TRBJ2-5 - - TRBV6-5 CASSYGGRTQYF TGTGCCAGCAGTTACGGGGGCCGGACCCAGTACTTC
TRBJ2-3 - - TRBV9 CASSVAGGITDTQYF TGTGCCAGCAGCGTAGCTGGAGGAATCACAGATACGCAGTATTTT
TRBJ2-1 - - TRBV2 CASSRHKIGWDEQFF TGTGCCAGCAGTCGCCACAAAATAGGTTGGGATGAGCAGTTCTTC
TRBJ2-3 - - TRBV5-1 CASSVGVSTDTQYF TGCGCCAGCAGCGTGGGGGTTAGCACAGATACGCAGTATTTT
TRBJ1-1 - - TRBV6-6 CASSYRADSTEAFF TGTGCCAGCAGTTACCGGGCGGATTCAACCGAAGCTTTCTTT
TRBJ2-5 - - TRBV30 CAWSVIGRQETQYF TGTGCCTGGAGTGTAATAGGCAGGCAAGAGACCCAGTACTTC
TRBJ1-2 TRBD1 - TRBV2 CASVTGPPYGYTF TGTGCCAGTGTGACAGGGCCCCCCTATGGCTACACCTTC
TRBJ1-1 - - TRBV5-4 CASSSGAGRNTEAFF TGTGCCAGCAGCTCTGGTGCGGGGCGGAACACTGAAGCTTTCTTT
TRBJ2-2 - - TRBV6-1 CASSATRDKATGELFF TGTGCCAGCAGTGCAACCCGGGACAAAGCCACCGGGGAGCTGTTTTTT
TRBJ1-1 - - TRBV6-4 CASSDSPGGTEAFF TGTGCCAGCAGTGACTCTCCCGGGGGCACTGAAGCTTTCTTT
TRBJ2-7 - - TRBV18 CASSPLLRDGFSYEQYF TGTGCCAGCTCACCATTGCTTAGGGACGGATTCTCCTACGAGCAGTACTTC
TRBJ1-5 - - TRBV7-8 CASSVTSNQPQHF TGTGCCAGCAGCGTTACCAGCAATCAGCCCCAGCATTTT
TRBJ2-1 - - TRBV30 CASGTGDEQFF TGTGCCTCCGGAACGGGGGATGAGCAGTTCTTC
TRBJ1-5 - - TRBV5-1 CASSLGGGNNQPQHF TGCGCCAGCAGCTTGGGGGGCGGCAACAATCAGCCCCAGCATTTT